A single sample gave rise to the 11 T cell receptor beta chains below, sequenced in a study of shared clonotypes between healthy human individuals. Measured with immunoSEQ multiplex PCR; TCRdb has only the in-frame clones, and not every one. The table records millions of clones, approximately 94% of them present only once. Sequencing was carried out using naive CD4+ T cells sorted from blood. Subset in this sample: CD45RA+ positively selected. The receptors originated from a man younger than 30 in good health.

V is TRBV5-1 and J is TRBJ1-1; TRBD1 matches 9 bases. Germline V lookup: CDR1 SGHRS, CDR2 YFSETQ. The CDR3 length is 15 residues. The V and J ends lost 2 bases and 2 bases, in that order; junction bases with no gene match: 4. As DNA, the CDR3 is TGCGCCAGCAGCTTCGACAGGGGGACCAACACTGAAGCTTTCTTT. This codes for CASSFDRGTNTEAFF.

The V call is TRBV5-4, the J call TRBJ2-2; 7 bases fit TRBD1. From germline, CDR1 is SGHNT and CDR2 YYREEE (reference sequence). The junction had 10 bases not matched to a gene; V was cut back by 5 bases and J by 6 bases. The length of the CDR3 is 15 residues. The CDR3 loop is CASRHEGALAGELFF. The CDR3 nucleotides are TGTGCCAGCAGACACGAGGGGGCGCTTGCCGGGGAGCTGTTTTTT. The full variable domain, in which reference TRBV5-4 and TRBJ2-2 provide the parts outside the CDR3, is ETGVTQSPTHLIKTRGQQVTLRCSSQSGHNTVSWYQQALGQGPQFIFQYYREEENGRGNFPPRFSGLQFPNYSSELNVNALELDDSALYLCASRHEGALAGELFFGEGSRLTVL.

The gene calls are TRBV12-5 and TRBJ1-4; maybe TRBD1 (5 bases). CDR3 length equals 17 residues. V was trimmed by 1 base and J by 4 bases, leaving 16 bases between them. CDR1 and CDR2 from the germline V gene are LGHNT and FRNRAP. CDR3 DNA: TGTGCTAGTGGTTTGGATCCGTGGACAAGCGGTAATGAAAAACTGTTTTTT. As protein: CASGLDPWTSGNEKLFF.

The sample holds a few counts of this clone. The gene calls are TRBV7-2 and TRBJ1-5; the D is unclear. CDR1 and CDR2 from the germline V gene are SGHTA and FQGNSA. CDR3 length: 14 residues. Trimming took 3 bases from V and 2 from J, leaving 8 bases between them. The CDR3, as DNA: TGTGCCAGCAGCTTTCGGAGGGGCAATCAGCCCCAGCATTTT. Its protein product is CASSFRRGNQPQHF.

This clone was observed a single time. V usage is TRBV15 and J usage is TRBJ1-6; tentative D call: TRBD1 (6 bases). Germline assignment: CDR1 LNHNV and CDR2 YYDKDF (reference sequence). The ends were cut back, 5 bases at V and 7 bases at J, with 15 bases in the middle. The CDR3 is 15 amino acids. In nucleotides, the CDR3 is TGTGCCACCAGCGTCTACACAGGGTTGAATTCACCCCTCCACTTT. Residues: CATSVYTGLNSPLHF.

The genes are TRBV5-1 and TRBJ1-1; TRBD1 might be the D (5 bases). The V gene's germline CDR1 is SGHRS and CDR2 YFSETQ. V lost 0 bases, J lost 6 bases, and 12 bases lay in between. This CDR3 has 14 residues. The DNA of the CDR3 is TGCGCCAGCAGCTTGGCGGGTCGGGGGGCTGAAGCTTTCTTT. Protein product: CASSLAGRGAEAFF.

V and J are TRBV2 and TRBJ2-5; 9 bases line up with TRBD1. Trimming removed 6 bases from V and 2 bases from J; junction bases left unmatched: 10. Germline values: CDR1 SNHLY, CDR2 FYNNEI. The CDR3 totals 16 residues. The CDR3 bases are TGTGCCAGCAGCCAAGGGACAGGGACCGGTCAAGAGACCCAGTACTTC. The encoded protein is CASSQGTGTGQETQYF.

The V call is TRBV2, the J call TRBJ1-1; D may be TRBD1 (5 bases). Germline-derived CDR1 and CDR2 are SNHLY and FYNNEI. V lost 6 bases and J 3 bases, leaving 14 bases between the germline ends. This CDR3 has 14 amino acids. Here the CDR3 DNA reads TGTGCCAGCAGCGGGACTTCCCGAGACACTGAAGCTTTCTTT. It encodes CASSGTSRDTEAFF.

CDR3 region: CASSYRSGQYF. CDR3 sequence (DNA): TGTGCCAGCAGTTATCGCAGCGGCCAGTACTTC. The rearrangement links TRBV6-5 to TRBJ2-5; possible D gene TRBD2, 5 bases. The CDR3 totals 11 residues. V was cut by 3 bases and J by 10 bases, with 9 bases left in between. CDR1 is MNHEY and CDR2 is SVGAGI in the germline V gene.

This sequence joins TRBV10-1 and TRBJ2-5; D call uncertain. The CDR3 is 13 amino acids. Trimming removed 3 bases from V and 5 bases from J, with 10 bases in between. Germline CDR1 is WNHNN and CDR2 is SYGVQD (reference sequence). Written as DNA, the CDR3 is TGCGCCAGCAGTGAAGGGTATTGGGAGACCCAGTACTTC. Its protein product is CASSEGYWETQYF.

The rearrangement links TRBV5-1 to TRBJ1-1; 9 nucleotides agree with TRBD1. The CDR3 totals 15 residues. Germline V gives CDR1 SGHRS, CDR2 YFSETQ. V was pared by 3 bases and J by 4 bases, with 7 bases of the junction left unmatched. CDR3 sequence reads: CASSWDRAAGTEAFF. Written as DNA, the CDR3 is TGCGCCAGCAGCTGGGACAGGGCGGCGGGCACTGAAGCTTTCTTT.